This TCR beta chain is from a study of T cell responses to AZD1222 COVID-19 vaccine. This table comes from immunoSEQ multiplex PCR, and its TCRdb copy is limited to in-frame clones, with some not included. The sample includes roughly 150,000 clones, approximately 90% seen only once; the top ten take 5.5% to 8%. The germline CDR1 and CDR2 sequences are LNHDA and SQIVND (reference sequence). J lost 4 bases, V lost 5 bases, and 8 bases had no gene match. This CDR3 comprises 16 residues. The rearrangement joins TRBV19 to TRBJ2-2; TRBD2 agrees at 9 bases. This sequence was found in an adult who had recovered from COVID-19. This specimen was peripheral blood, taken after recovery from COVID-19. As DNA, the CDR3 is TGTGCCAGTAGTTTCCCTAGCGGGGCAGGCACCGGGGAGCTGTTTTTT. Translated, it gives CASSFPSGAGTGELFF.